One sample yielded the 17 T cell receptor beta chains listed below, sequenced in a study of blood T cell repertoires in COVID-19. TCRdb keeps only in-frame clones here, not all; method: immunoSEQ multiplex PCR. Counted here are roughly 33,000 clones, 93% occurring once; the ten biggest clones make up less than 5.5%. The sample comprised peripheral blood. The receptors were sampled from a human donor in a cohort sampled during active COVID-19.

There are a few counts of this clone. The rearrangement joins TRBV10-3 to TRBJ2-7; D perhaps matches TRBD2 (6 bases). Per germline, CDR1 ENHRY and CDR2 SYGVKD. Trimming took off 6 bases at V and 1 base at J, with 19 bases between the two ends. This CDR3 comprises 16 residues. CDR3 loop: CAISEIRRAGSYEQYF. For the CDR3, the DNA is TGTGCCATCAGCGAAATAAGACGGGCGGGGTCCTACGAGCAGTACTTC.

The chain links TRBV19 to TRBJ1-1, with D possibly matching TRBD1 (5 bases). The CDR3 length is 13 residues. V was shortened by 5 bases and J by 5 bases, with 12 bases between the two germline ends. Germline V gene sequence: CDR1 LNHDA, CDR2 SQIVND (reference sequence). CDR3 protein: CASSLIRGTEAFF. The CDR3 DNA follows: TGTGCCAGTAGTTTAATTCGGGGGACTGAAGCTTTCTTT.

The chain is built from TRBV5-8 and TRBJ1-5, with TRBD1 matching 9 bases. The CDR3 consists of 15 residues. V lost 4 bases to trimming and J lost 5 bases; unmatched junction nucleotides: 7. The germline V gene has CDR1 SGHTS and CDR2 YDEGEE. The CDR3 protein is CASSTDRGKDQPQHF. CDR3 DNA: TGTGCCAGCAGCACCGACAGGGGGAAAGATCAGCCCCAGCATTTT.

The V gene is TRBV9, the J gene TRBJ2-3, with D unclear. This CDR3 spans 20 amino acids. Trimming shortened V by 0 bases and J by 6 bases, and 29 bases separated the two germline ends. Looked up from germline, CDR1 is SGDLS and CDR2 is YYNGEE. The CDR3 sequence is CASSVVVWAETLSHLDTQYF. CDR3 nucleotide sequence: TGTGCCAGCAGCGTAGTTGTGTGGGCAGAGACCCTTTCGCATTTGGATACGCAGTATTTT.

The chain's CDR3 is CASSLAGSTGYNEQFF. CDR3 nucleotides: TGCGCCAGCAGCTTGGCGGGGTCGACCGGCTACAATGAGCAGTTCTTC. The V gene is TRBV5-1, the J gene TRBJ2-1, with D tentatively TRBD2 (5 bases). The CDR3 is made up of 16 amino acids. V shed 0 bases and J shed 3 bases, with 13 bases lying between them. Germline V lookup: CDR1 SGHRS, CDR2 YFSETQ.

In nucleotides, the CDR3 is TGTGCCAGCAGTTCCGGGACTGGAACCTCCTACGAGCAGTACTTC. Translated: CASSSGTGTSYEQYF. This chain links TRBV27 with TRBJ2-7, with a weak D call TRBD2 (6 bases). This CDR3 contains 15 residues. The germline V gene has CDR1 MNHEY and CDR2 SMNVEV (reference sequence). V dropped 4 bases and J dropped 0 bases, with 13 bases sitting between them.

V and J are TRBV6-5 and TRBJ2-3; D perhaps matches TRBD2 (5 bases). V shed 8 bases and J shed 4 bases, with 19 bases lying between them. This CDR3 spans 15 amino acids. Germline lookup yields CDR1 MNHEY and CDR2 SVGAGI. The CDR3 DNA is TGTGCCAGCTACACATCGGGGAGCCGGCCAGATACGCAGTATTTT. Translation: CASYTSGSRPDTQYF.

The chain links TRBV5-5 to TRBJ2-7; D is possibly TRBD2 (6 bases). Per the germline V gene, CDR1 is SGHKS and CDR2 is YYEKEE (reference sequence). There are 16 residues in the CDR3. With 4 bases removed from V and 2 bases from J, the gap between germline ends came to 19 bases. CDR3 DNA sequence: TGTGCCAGCAGCCGAAATATCCCATGGGGGGCCTACGAGCAGTACTTC. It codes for CASSRNIPWGAYEQYF.

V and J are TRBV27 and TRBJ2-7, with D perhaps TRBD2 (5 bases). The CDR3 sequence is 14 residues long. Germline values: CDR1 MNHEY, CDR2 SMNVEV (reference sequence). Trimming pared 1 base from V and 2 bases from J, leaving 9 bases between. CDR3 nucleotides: TGTGCCAGCAGTTTATTAGTCGGGGCCTACGAGCAGTACTTC. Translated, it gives CASSLLVGAYEQYF.

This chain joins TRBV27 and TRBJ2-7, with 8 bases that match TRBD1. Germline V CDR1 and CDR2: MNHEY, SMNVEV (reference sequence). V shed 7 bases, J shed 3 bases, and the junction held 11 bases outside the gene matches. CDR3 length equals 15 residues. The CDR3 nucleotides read TGTGCCAGCACCATTTTGACAGGACAGGGCTACGAGCAGTACTTC. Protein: CASTILTGQGYEQYF.

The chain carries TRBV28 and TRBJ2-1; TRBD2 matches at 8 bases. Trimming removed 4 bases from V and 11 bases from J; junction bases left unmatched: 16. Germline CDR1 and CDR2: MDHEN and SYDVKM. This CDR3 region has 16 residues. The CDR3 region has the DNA TGTGCCAGCAGTTCCATAAGGGGCGGGGGGAGCCTTAAGCAGTTCTTC. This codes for CASSSIRGGGSLKQFF.

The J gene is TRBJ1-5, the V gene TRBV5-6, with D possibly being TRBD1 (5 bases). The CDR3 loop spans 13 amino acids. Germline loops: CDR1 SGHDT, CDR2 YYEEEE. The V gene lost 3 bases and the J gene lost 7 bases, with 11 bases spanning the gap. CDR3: CASSSGTGQPQHF. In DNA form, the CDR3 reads TGTGCCAGCAGCTCGGGGACTGGCCAGCCCCAGCATTTT. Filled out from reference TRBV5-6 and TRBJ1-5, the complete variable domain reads DAGVTQSPTHLIKTRGQQVTLRCSPKSGHDTVSWYQQALGQGPQFIFQYYEEEERQRGNFPDRFSGHQFPNYSSELNVNALLLGDSALYLCASSSGTGQPQHFGDGTRLSIL.

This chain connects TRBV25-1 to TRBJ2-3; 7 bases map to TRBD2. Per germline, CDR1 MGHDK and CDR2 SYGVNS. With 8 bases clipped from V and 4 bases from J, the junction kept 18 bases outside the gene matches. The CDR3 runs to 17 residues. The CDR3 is CASAPRGGLVGSDTQYF. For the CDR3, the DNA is TGTGCCAGCGCACCCCGGGGCGGACTAGTAGGATCAGATACGCAGTATTTT.

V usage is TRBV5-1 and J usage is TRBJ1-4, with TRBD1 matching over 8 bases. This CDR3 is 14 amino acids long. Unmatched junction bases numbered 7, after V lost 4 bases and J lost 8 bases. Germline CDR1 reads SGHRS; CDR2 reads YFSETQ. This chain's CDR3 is CASSQGTGVEKLFF. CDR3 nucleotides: TGCGCCAGCAGCCAAGGGACAGGTGTCGAAAAACTGTTTTTT. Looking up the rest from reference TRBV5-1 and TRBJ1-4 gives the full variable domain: KAGVTQTPRYLIKTRGQQVTLSCSPISGHRSVSWYQQTPGQGLQFLFEYFSETQRNKGNFPGRFSGRQFSNSRSEMNVSTLELGDSALYLCASSQGTGVEKLFFGSGTQLSVL.

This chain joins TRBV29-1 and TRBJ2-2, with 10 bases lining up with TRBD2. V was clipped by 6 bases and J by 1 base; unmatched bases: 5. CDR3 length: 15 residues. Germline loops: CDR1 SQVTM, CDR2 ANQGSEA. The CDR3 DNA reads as TGCAGCGTGAATCCTAGCGGGGGGAACACCGGGGAGCTGTTTTTT. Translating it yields CSVNPSGGNTGELFF.

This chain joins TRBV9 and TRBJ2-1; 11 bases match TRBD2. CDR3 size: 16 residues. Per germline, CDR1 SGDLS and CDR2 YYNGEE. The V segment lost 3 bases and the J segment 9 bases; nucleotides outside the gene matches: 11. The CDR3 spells CASSEPYSGRAPEQFF. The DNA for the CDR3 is TGTGCCAGCAGCGAGCCCTATAGCGGGAGGGCCCCTGAGCAGTTCTTC.

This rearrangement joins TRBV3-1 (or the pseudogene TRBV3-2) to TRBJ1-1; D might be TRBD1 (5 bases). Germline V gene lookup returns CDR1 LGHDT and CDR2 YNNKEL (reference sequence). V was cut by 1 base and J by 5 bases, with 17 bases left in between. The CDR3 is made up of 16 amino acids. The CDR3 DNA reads TGTGCCAGCAGCCAAGCCTGGGGCGCAGTGAGGACTGAAGCTTTCTTT. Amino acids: CASSQAWGAVRTEAFF.